The next 8 T cell receptor beta chains were all read from a single sample in a study of control samples from healthy donors and cancer patients. Only in-frame clones appear in the TCRdb table, and some are missing; sequencing was by immunoSEQ multiplex PCR. The data show some 95,000 clones, about 91% seen once. What was sequenced was blood. These receptors were collected from a man aged 25 to 40 in good health.

The gene calls are TRBV7-9 and TRBJ2-7; 12 bases map to TRBD2. This CDR3 is 19 amino acids long. The V segment lost 1 base and the J segment 0 bases; nucleotides outside the gene matches: 10. The germline gives CDR1 SEHNR, CDR2 FQNEAQ (reference sequence). The CDR3 spells CASSLEGTSGPPSSYEQYF. DNA of the CDR3: TGTGCCAGCAGCTTAGAGGGGACTAGCGGGCCTCCGAGCTCCTACGAGCAGTACTTC.

The J gene is TRBJ2-7, the V gene TRBV5-1, with TRBD2 identical over 8 bases. The ends lost 4 bases at V and 0 bases at J; junction bases unmatched: 6. This CDR3 is built from 15 residues. CDR1 SGHRS and CDR2 YFSETQ come from the germline V gene. The CDR3 protein is CASSPSGGSSYEQYF. The CDR3 region has the DNA TGCGCCAGCAGCCCCAGCGGGGGAAGCTCCTACGAGCAGTACTTC.

The chain combines TRBV2 with TRBJ1-2; D might be TRBD1 (6 bases). With 0 bases removed from V and 0 bases from J, the gap between germline ends came to 8 bases. Germline values: CDR1 SNHLY, CDR2 FYNNEI. This CDR3 contains 15 residues. CDR3 in DNA: TGTGCCAGCAGTGAAGCGAGGGGGGCTAACTATGGCTACACCTTC. Translating it yields CASSEARGANYGYTF. Together with reference TRBV2 and TRBJ1-2, the CDR3 gives the full variable domain: EPEVTQTPSHQVTQMGQEVILRCVPISNHLYFYWYRQILGQKVEFLVSFYNNEISEKSEIFDDQFSVERPDGSNFTLKIRSTKLEDSAMYFCASSEARGANYGYTFGSGTRLTVV.

The CDR3 is CATSRVAGVGNEQFF. The CDR3 DNA follows: TGTGCCACCAGCAGAGTTGCGGGAGTCGGTAATGAGCAGTTCTTC. The chain combines TRBV15 with TRBJ2-1; 7 nucleotides agree with TRBD2. Germline V gives CDR1 LNHNV, CDR2 YYDKDF (reference sequence). The CDR3 length is 15 residues. Trimming at V came to 1 base and at J to 7 bases, leaving 7 bases not matched to a gene.

The gene calls are TRBV5-4 and TRBJ2-3, with TRBD2 matching 10 bases. The CDR3 consists of 15 residues. Germline CDR1 SGHNT, CDR2 YYREEE (reference sequence). Trimming removed 4 bases from V and 0 bases from J; junction bases left unmatched: 2. The DNA for the CDR3 is TGTGCCAGCAGCGGGACTAGCGCAAGCACAGATACGCAGTATTTT. Translated: CASSGTSASTDTQYF.

The V call is TRBV13, the J call TRBJ2-1, with TRBD2 as a possible D gene (6 bases). V lost 7 bases and J lost 7, with 23 bases in between. From germline, CDR1 is PRHDT and CDR2 FYEKMQ (reference sequence). CDR3 length equals 16 residues. The CDR3 region has the DNA TGTGCCAGCACCCCCCGCGCGGGATCTTACCTAAATGAGCAGTTCTTC. Translated: CASTPRAGSYLNEQFF.

This clone was detected once. DNA for the CDR3: TGTGCCAGCAGCCTAGGCCCTAGCGGGAACGAGCAGTACTTC. This sequence encodes CASSLGPSGNEQYF. The V call is TRBV9, the J call TRBJ2-7; 9 nucleotides match TRBD2. V dropped 4 bases and J dropped 5; count of bases not matched to a gene: 7. Germline V CDR1 and CDR2: SGDLS, YYNGEE. The CDR3 loop spans 14 amino acids.

The chain uses TRBV28 and TRBJ1-1; the match to TRBD1 covers 7 bases. Germline V gene lookup returns CDR1 MDHEN and CDR2 SYDVKM. CDR3 length: 12 amino acids. V was pared by 7 bases and J by 7 bases, with 6 bases of the junction left unmatched. The CDR3 is CASIPRGDEAFF. CDR3 in DNA: TGTGCCAGCATCCCCAGGGGGGATGAAGCTTTCTTT.